This passage covers 18 T cell receptor beta chains from one sample sequenced in a study of T cells after posttransplantation cyclophosphamide. The data were produced by immunoSEQ multiplex PCR, yet TCRdb's version contains in-frame clones alone and is incomplete. The repertoire has about 10,000 clones, roughly 80% of them found once; the top ten carry more than 14%. Busulfan-fludarabine conditioning, marrow transplant, and cyclophosphamide on days +3 and +4 were administered. The specimen comprised PBMCs, sampled 1,900 to 2,000 days after a stem cell transplant with posttransplant cyclophosphamide. The receptor source for this set is a female patient aged 35-55 years who received an allogeneic stem cell transplant from a related donor, was CMV-positive, and had no GVHD. Some of these T cells may belong to the graft donor.

The chain links TRBV19 to TRBJ2-1, with D perhaps TRBD1 (6 bases). V was trimmed by 1 base and J by 9 bases, leaving 10 bases between them. The length of the CDR3 is 13 residues. CDR1 is LNHDA and CDR2 is SQIVND in the germline V gene (reference sequence). DNA of the CDR3: TGTGCCAGTAGTATAGCCCCAGGGGTTGAGCAGTTCTTC. Amino acid sequence: CASSIAPGVEQFF.

This clone was seen a few times. V gene TRBV28 combines with J gene TRBJ1-2; D remains ambiguous. The CDR3 covers 14 residues. Germline CDR1 reads MDHEN; CDR2 reads SYDVKM. V was shortened by 2 bases and J by 4 bases, with 11 bases between the two germline ends. The CDR3 region has the DNA TGTGCCAGCAGTTTACCCGTCGGAGGCTATGGCTACACCTTC. This gives the protein CASSLPVGGYGYTF.

The chain combines TRBV18 with TRBJ2-7, with D possibly being TRBD1 (6 bases). With 4 bases removed from V and 7 bases from J, the gap between germline ends came to 11 bases. This CDR3 has 12 residues. Germline CDR1 KGHSH, CDR2 LQKENI. The DNA of the CDR3 is TGTGCCAGCTCACGGGGGCAGGGTGAGCAGTACTTC. Residues: CASSRGQGEQYF.

The chain uses TRBV7-9 and TRBJ1-4; 9 nucleotides align to TRBD1. In germline, CDR1 is SEHNR, CDR2 FQNEAQ (reference sequence). V shed 6 bases, J shed 0 bases, and the junction held 11 bases outside the gene matches. This CDR3 spans 18 amino acids. In nucleotides, the CDR3 is TGTGCCAGCAGACTAGAGGACAGGGGACAGGCAACTAATGAAAAACTGTTTTTT. Translation gives CASRLEDRGQATNEKLFF.

This clone turned up a few times. The chain combines TRBV2 with TRBJ2-2, with TRBD1 as a possible D gene (6 bases). V was shortened by 8 bases and J by 7 bases, with 11 bases between the two germline ends. This CDR3 contains 12 residues. The V gene's germline CDR1 is SNHLY and CDR2 FYNNEI. The CDR3 DNA reads as TGTGCCAGCCAACAGGGTTTCGGGGAGCTGTTTTTT. Encoded protein: CASQQGFGELFF.

The chain recombines TRBV28 with TRBJ2-5; 7 nucleotides line up with TRBD2. This CDR3 is 16 amino acids long. CDR1 MDHEN and CDR2 SYDVKM come from the germline V gene. Trimming removed 3 bases from V and 4 bases from J; junction bases left unmatched: 11. CDR3 region: CASSFPGGGLLETQYF. The CDR3 DNA follows: TGTGCCAGCAGTTTCCCTGGCGGGGGATTATTAGAGACCCAGTACTTC.

This sequence joins TRBV7-3 and TRBJ2-2; 11 bases are a match to TRBD1. CDR1 and CDR2 from the germline V gene are SGHTA and FQGTGA. The CDR3 totals 16 residues. With V trimmed by 5 bases and J by 3 bases, 5 bases remained unmatched. The CDR3 DNA follows: TGTGCCAGCAGCACCCCGGGACAGGGGGACACCGGGGAGCTGTTTTTT. Translated: CASSTPGQGDTGELFF.

The chain carries TRBV28 and TRBJ2-7; no firm D call. CDR1 and CDR2 (germline): MDHEN, SYDVKM. The germline V and J ends were trimmed by 3 bases and 2 bases, with 23 bases remaining between them. The CDR3 consists of 18 residues. CDR3 residues: CASSFLTSLVDGTYEQYF. The CDR3 DNA follows: TGTGCCAGCAGTTTTTTGACCTCCCTAGTTGACGGAACCTACGAGCAGTACTTC.

This clone was observed a few times. This sequence joins TRBV5-6 and TRBJ1-5, with D unclear. Germline V CDR1 and CDR2: SGHDT, YYEEEE. This CDR3 spans 16 amino acids. Trimming removed 0 bases from V and 0 bases from J, with 10 bases in between. The CDR3 DNA is TGTGCCAGCAGCTTGGGAACCAGGCATAGCAATCAGCCCCAGCATTTT. This translates into CASSLGTRHSNQPQHF.

This chain links TRBV29-1 with TRBJ1-1; 8 bases are shared with TRBD1. This CDR3 comprises 14 residues. Germline CDR1 SQVTM, CDR2 ANQGSEA. Germline trimming cut 6 bases from V and 1 base from J; bases unmatched to any gene: 7. The CDR3 bases are TGCAGCGTGGCCCCAGGGGGCGCGAACACTGAAGCTTTCTTT. Encoded protein: CSVAPGGANTEAFF.

Only one count was recorded for this clone. The chain recombines TRBV5-1 with TRBJ2-1; 8 nucleotides align to TRBD2. Trimming at V came to 6 bases and at J to 7 bases, leaving 6 bases not matched to a gene. The germline CDR1 and CDR2 sequences are SGHRS and YFSETQ. CDR3 length: 13 residues. The CDR3: CASTRGGQNEQFF. The CDR3 region has the DNA TGCGCCAGCACACGGGGGGGCCAGAATGAGCAGTTCTTC. Based on the CDR3 plus reference TRBV5-1 and TRBJ2-1, the full variable domain is KAGVTQTPRYLIKTRGQQVTLSCSPISGHRSVSWYQQTPGQGLQFLFEYFSETQRNKGNFPGRFSGRQFSNSRSEMNVSTLELGDSALYLCASTRGGQNEQFFGPGTRLTVL.

This clone was seen only once. The chain employs TRBV4-1 and TRBJ1-1; D remains unclear. The CDR3 is 13 amino acids. Germline V lookup: CDR1 MGHRA, CDR2 YSYEKL. V was clipped by 4 bases and J by 5 bases, with 11 bases between them. The CDR3 region is CASSLATGTEAFF. The DNA for the CDR3 is TGCGCCAGCAGCCTCGCGACGGGGACTGAAGCTTTCTTT.

Concerning this clone itself: This same CDR3 is encoded by further DNA sequences in the sample. The V gene is TRBV27, the J gene TRBJ2-5, with 8 positions matching TRBD1. The germline V gene encodes CDR1 MNHEY and CDR2 SMNVEV (reference sequence). V lost 5 bases and J lost 4; bases outside the gene matches: 6. The CDR3 length is 14 residues. CDR3 loop: CASSPGQGGETQYF. Here the CDR3 DNA reads TGTGCCAGCAGTCCCGGACAGGGTGGAGAGACCCAGTACTTC.

The chain links TRBV27 to TRBJ2-7; 7 bases map to TRBD2. J was trimmed by 1 base and V by 2 bases; bases with no gene match: 11. The CDR3 runs to 17 residues. CDR1 and CDR2 from the germline V gene are MNHEY and SMNVEV (reference sequence). Written as DNA, the CDR3 is TGTGCCAGCAGTTTAAGGGGCGGGGGAGGGGCGTCCTACGAGCAGTACTTC. This sequence encodes CASSLRGGGGASYEQYF.

Concerning this clone: A read error may produce the germline difference seen at one junction end. Other nucleotide sequences from this sample produce the same CDR3. This rearrangement joins TRBV4-3 to TRBJ2-3; D unresolved. The CDR3 consists of 15 residues. CDR1 and CDR2 from the germline V gene are LGHNA and YSLEER. For the CDR3, the DNA is TGCGCCAGTAGCCAAGACGGTGCGGGCACAGATACGCAGTATTTT. This translates into CASSQDGAGTDTQYF.

V is TRBV7-8 and J is TRBJ1-5, with 7 bases fitting TRBD1. CDR1 and CDR2 (germline): SGHVS, FQNEAQ. The CDR3 extends over 20 amino acids. Trimming removed 0 bases from V and 3 bases from J; junction bases left unmatched: 17. CDR3 DNA: TGTGCCAGCAGCTTAGCTGGGATCTACCCAGGGGGAGAACCCAATCAGCCCCAGCATTTT. Translation gives CASSLAGIYPGGEPNQPQHF. Full variable domain (remainder filled in from reference TRBV7-8 and TRBJ1-5): GAGVSQSPRYKVAKRGQDVALRCDPISGHVSLFWYQQALGQGPEFLTYFQNEAQLDKSGLPSDRFFAERPEGSVSTLKIQRTQQEDSAVYLCASSLAGIYPGGEPNQPQHFGDGTRLSIL.

V is TRBV28 and J is TRBJ2-5, with D unresolved. The CDR3 is 16 amino acids. Per the germline V gene, CDR1 is MDHEN and CDR2 is SYDVKM. Between the trimmed V and J ends, which lost 2 bases and 1 base, there was a span of 14 bases. In nucleotides, the CDR3 is TGTGCCAGCAGTTTAAACCCCGGGTTTACCCAAGAGACCCAGTACTTC. Amino acid sequence: CASSLNPGFTQETQYF. Supplemented by reference TRBV28 and TRBJ2-5, the full variable domain reads DVKVTQSSRYLVKRTGEKVFLECVQDMDHENMFWYRQDPGLGLRLIYFSYDVKMKEKGDIPEGYSVSREKKERFSLILESASTNQTSMYLCASSLNPGFTQETQYFGPGTRLLVL.

This chain joins TRBV2 and TRBJ1-4; D might be TRBD1 (6 bases). Trimming cost V 2 bases and J 7 bases, with 14 bases left between them. CDR1 SNHLY and CDR2 FYNNEI come from the germline V gene. The CDR3 runs to 15 residues. The CDR3, as DNA: TGTGCCAGCAGTGAACGCTTGGGGGCGGTTGAAAAACTGTTTTTT. It codes for CASSERLGAVEKLFF.